This is a list of T cell receptor beta chains from one sample in a study of blood T cells in healthy people across ages. From the 5' RACE reads, TCRdb called clonotypes with MiXCR, one entry per CDR3 protein. Among 270,000 or so distinct CDR3 sequences listed, less than 30% were seen once. The specimen sequenced was blood. The origin of the receptors is a woman aged 70-85 years in good health. CDR3s include the opening cysteine and the closing phenylalanine or tryptophan. Fields, in order: D gene, V gene, clone size, J gene, CDR3 DNA, CDR3 protein. D genes are given only for firm matches. The size of a clone is reported for some rows only, either as once, few or many, or as a class for expanded clones.

D gene: NA
V gene: TRBV14
clone size: NA
J gene: TRBJ2-2
CDR3 DNA: TGTGCCAGCAGCGCCCGGACTACCTCGAACACCGGGGAGCTGTTTTTT
CDR3 protein: CASSARTTSNTGELFF

D gene: NA
V gene: TRBV7-2
clone size: NA
J gene: TRBJ2-5
CDR3 DNA: TGTGCCAGCAGCCGAGATAATGGAGAGACCCAGTACTTC
CDR3 protein: CASSRDNGETQYF

D gene: NA
V gene: TRBV20-1
clone size: NA
J gene: TRBJ2-5
CDR3 DNA: TGCAGTGTGGCCAACGTACAAGAGACCCAGTACTTC
CDR3 protein: CSVANVQETQYF

D gene: NA
V gene: TRBV12-3/TRBV12-4
clone size: NA
J gene: TRBJ2-5
CDR3 DNA: TGTGCCATGGCGAGGGCCTCTGGAGAGCAGTACTTC
CDR3 protein: CAMARASGEQYF

D gene: NA
V gene: TRBV7-9
clone size: NA
J gene: TRBJ2-5
CDR3 DNA: TGTGCCAGCAGCTTCACGGGGGGCGCGGTAGAGACCCAGTACTTC
CDR3 protein: CASSFTGGAVETQYF

D gene: TRBD2
V gene: TRBV12-3/TRBV12-4
clone size: many
J gene: TRBJ2-5
CDR3 DNA: TGTGCCAGCAGCACACTAGCGGGAGGGCCTGAGACCCAGTACTTC
CDR3 protein: CASSTLAGGPETQYF

D gene: NA
V gene: TRBV7-3
clone size: few
J gene: TRBJ1-2
CDR3 DNA: TGTGCCAGCAGCACTCCCGGGGACCTCGGCTACACCTTC
CDR3 protein: CASSTPGDLGYTF

D gene: NA
V gene: TRBV28
clone size: NA
J gene: TRBJ1-2
CDR3 DNA: TGTGCCAGCAGTCCAGGACACAAATTGGGAGGCTACACCTTC
CDR3 protein: CASSPGHKLGGYTF

D gene: NA
V gene: TRBV28
clone size: few
J gene: TRBJ1-4
CDR3 DNA: TGTGCTACCGGAGCAACTAATGAAAAACTGTTTTTT
CDR3 protein: CATGATNEKLFF

D gene: NA
V gene: TRBV7-2
clone size: NA
J gene: TRBJ1-5
CDR3 DNA: TGTGCCAGCACCGGGGGTGGGGATCAGCCCCAGCATTTT
CDR3 protein: CASTGGGDQPQHF

D gene: TRBD2
V gene: TRBV20-1
clone size: many
J gene: TRBJ2-1
CDR3 DNA: TGCAGTGCCATCCCCGGGACTAGCGGGAGTGGTGAGCAGTTCTTC
CDR3 protein: CSAIPGTSGSGEQFF

D gene: NA
V gene: TRBV20-1
clone size: NA
J gene: TRBJ1-2
CDR3 DNA: TGCAGTGCTAGAGATCGCACGGCAAACTATGGCTACACCTTC
CDR3 protein: CSARDRTANYGYTF

D gene: TRBD1
V gene: TRBV29-1
clone size: few
J gene: TRBJ1-2
CDR3 DNA: TGCAGCGGACTGACAGGGAGCTATGGCTACACCTTC
CDR3 protein: CSGLTGSYGYTF

D gene: NA
V gene: TRBV10-3
clone size: NA
J gene: TRBJ2-7
CDR3 DNA: TGTGCCATCAGTGATAAAGCAGCGGCAACCTACGAGCAGTACTTC
CDR3 protein: CAISDKAAATYEQYF

D gene: NA
V gene: TRBV20-1
clone size: NA
J gene: TRBJ1-3
CDR3 DNA: TGCAGTGTTCCAGAAGGGGAAAAAGGAAACACCATATATTTT
CDR3 protein: CSVPEGEKGNTIYF

D gene: NA
V gene: TRBV20-1
clone size: NA
J gene: TRBJ1-1
CDR3 DNA: TGCAGTGCTATCCTGAGCCCTATGAACACTGAAGCTTTCTTT
CDR3 protein: CSAILSPMNTEAFF

D gene: TRBD2
V gene: TRBV10-1
clone size: NA
J gene: TRBJ2-1
CDR3 DNA: TGCGCCAGCAGTGAGGGGACTAGTAAGCAGTTCTTC
CDR3 protein: CASSEGTSKQFF

D gene: TRBD1
V gene: TRBV29-1
clone size: once
J gene: TRBJ1-2
CDR3 DNA: TGCGGCGTGGACTCCGGACAGGGTCCTCAGGGCTACACCTTC
CDR3 protein: CGVDSGQGPQGYTF

D gene: TRBD1
V gene: TRBV14
clone size: few
J gene: TRBJ1-5
CDR3 DNA: TGTGCCAGCAGCCGCGTTCACTCGGGACAGTCGCGGGCAACTCCCCAGCATTTT
CDR3 protein: CASSRVHSGQSRATPQHF

D gene: TRBD1
V gene: TRBV2
clone size: NA
J gene: TRBJ1-2
CDR3 DNA: TGTGCCAGCAGTGATCTTTTGACAGGGGGAAGCTATGGCTACACCTTC
CDR3 protein: CASSDLLTGGSYGYTF

D gene: TRBD1
V gene: TRBV7-9
clone size: NA
J gene: TRBJ2-4
CDR3 DNA: TGTGCCAGCGGTAACAGGGGTTATACCATTCAGTACTTC
CDR3 protein: CASGNRGYTIQYF

D gene: TRBD1
V gene: TRBV5-1
clone size: NA
J gene: TRBJ2-2
CDR3 DNA: TGCGCCAGCAGCTCAGGGGGATGGAACACCGGGGAGCTGTTTTTT
CDR3 protein: CASSSGGWNTGELFF

D gene: TRBD2
V gene: TRBV20-1
clone size: NA
J gene: TRBJ2-7
CDR3 DNA: TGCAGTGCTCGACTAGCGGGGACCTACGAGCAGTACTTC
CDR3 protein: CSARLAGTYEQYF

D gene: NA
V gene: TRBV19
clone size: once
J gene: TRBJ2-5
CDR3 DNA: TGTGCCAGTAGTATGAAACTAGGGACCCAGTACTTC
CDR3 protein: CASSMKLGTQYF

D gene: NA
V gene: TRBV5-5
clone size: many
J gene: TRBJ2-1
CDR3 DNA: TGTGCCAGCAGCTTTGCTAGCCACCTTGAGCAGTTCTTC
CDR3 protein: CASSFASHLEQFF

D gene: NA
V gene: TRBV4-1
clone size: few
J gene: TRBJ1-6
CDR3 DNA: TGCGCCAGCAGCCCCTACGGCCTTTATTCACCCCTCCACTTT
CDR3 protein: CASSPYGLYSPLHF

D gene: NA
V gene: TRBV2
clone size: NA
J gene: TRBJ2-3
CDR3 DNA: TGTGCCAGCAGTGATAGGAGAGGGGGAGGGGATACGCAGTATTTT
CDR3 protein: CASSDRRGGGDTQYF

D gene: NA
V gene: TRBV7-2
clone size: many
J gene: TRBJ2-1
CDR3 DNA: TGTGCCAGCAGCAGACTAGCCTACAATGAGCAGTTCTTC
CDR3 protein: CASSRLAYNEQFF

D gene: TRBD1
V gene: TRBV7-9
clone size: few
J gene: TRBJ2-7
CDR3 DNA: TGTGCCAGCAGCTACGACAGGGGTGGACACGAGCAGTACTTC
CDR3 protein: CASSYDRGGHEQYF